This TCR beta chain was recovered during a study of blood T cells in healthy people across ages (dated by TCRdb to between 2014 and 2017). Turning to the overall study: Template switching captured roughly one uniquely barcoded TCR beta cDNA molecule per two T cells in model experiments. The donors were split into four age groups: young (average around 15 years), middle-aged (roughly 42), aged (about 62) and long-lived (roughly 77). For two donors (one aged 18 to 30 and one aged 80 or older), the study analyzed two additional independent replicas of 1 million unique cDNA reads from the same blood draw. To avoid experimental bias, donors of different ages were distributed randomly across sequencing lanes. Age-related changes in TCR beta repertoire diversity were measured in the study by deep sequencing normalized with unique cDNA molecular identifiers.

This clonotype has a single count. Its cognate antigen has yet to be identified. Base qualities were left out, and no much larger clone turns up one base away. A single read offers scant evidence. Systemically healthy Caucasian individuals from Russia, approximately 39 in total and aged roughly 6 to 95 years, were included as donors. Ten milliliters of peripheral blood were drawn from each donor into EDTA-treated Vacutainer tubes. Ficoll-Paque density-gradient centrifugation was used to isolate PBMCs, with at least 6.5 million per sample. Trizol reagent was used to extract total RNA from the PBMCs, yielding at least 6 micrograms per sample. The percentages of naive CD45RAhigh/CD27high T cells were determined by flow cytometry on a PBMC aliquot from every donor. Taken from cysteine to phenylalanine, the CDR3 has 16 residues. Just the 48-base CDR3 DNA is kept, in frame starting at base 1. V is pared back by 3 bases and J by 3 bases, with 15 bases lying between the germline termini. Per the germline V gene, MGHRA is the CDR1 and YSYEKL is the CDR2.

Paper-wide results and their limitations: As age increased, observed TCR beta diversity per million T cells dropped in a roughly linear way, and a significant reduction was already evident by age 40. There was a strong correlation between observed TCR beta diversity and the percentage of naive T cells measured by flow cytometry. Conclusive comparison of naive and antigen-experienced compartments was prevented by the profiling of bulk unsorted PBMCs. Because the CMV infection status of the donors was unknown, age-related changes in expanded clonotypes may potentially have been confounded. Compared with the aged group, the long-lived group had more naive CD4+ T cells, fewer expanded clones and increased TCR diversity, suggesting age selection. Estimates of total diversity from one million sequenced T cells were regarded as lower bounds and underestimates.

The library was obtained by 5' RACE. The listed sequencing device is Illumina HiSeq 2500. A second PCR of about 6 to 11 cycles was performed with a sample-barcoded 5' primer and a J-beta primer mix. A unique molecular identifier was introduced onto each TCR beta cDNA molecule by a template-switch 5' adaptor carrying 12 random nucleotides. Each sample yielded at least 3 million CDR3-containing paired-end reads. First-strand cDNA synthesis was performed from all RNA using the Mint cDNA synthesis kit, with priming by a TRBC-specific oligonucleotide. After uracil-DNA glycosylase treatment, a first 18-cycle PCR used universal primers M1SS and BC2_uni_R on all cDNA. Per the source publication's procedure: Each sample was normalized by randomly selecting 1 million high-quality reads, each carrying a distinct molecular identifier. Reads with shared molecular identifiers were discarded instead of being binned into consensus sequences. MiTCR, set to a Q25 quality threshold and the strictest error-elimination algorithm, was used for CDR3 identification, clonotype clustering and error correction. A nonparametric unseen species model using Euler transformation provided a lower-bound estimate of total TCR beta diversity. Clones were called with MiXCR by TCRdb after fastp trimmed the public reads at Q25, and only in-frame beta chains were retained. Records with the same CDR3 protein are collapsed into one entry carrying the most frequent genes and DNA. The V and J calls here are based on TCRdb, not the publication. This sample comprises approximately 800,000 distinct CDR3 sequences, about half of them detected only once. The ten largest clones take up 15% to 20% of the sample.

Recombination connected TRBV4-1 to TRBJ1-5, with TRBD1 perhaps the D gene, on 6 matching bases. Material for sequencing was blood. The sequence came from an elderly man in good health. CDR3 protein: CASSQVGTPLNQPQHF. The DNA is TGCGCCAGCAGCCAGGTCGGGACACCTCTCAATCAGCCCCAGCATTTT.